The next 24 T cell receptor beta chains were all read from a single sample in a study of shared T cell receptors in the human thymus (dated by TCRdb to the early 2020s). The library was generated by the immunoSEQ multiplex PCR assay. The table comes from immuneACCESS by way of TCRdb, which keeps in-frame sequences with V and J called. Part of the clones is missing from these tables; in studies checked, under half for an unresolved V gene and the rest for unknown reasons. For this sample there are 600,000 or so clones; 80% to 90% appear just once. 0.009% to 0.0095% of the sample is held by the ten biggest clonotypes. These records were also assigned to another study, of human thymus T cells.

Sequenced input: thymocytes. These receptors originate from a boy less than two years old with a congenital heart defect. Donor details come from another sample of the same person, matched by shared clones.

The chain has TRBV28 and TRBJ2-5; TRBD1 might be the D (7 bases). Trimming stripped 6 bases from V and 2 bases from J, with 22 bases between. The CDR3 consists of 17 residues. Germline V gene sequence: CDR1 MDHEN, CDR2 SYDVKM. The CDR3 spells CASRRGGGGAPQETQYF. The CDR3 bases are TGTGCCAGCAGGCGGGGTGGAGGGGGCGCACCTCAAGAGACCCAGTACTTC.

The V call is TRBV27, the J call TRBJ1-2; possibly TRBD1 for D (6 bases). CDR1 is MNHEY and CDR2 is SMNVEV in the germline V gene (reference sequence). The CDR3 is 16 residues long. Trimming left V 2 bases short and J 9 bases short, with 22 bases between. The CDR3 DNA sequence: TGTGCCAGCAGTTTAGAGACAGGCCTAACTATGGGCAGCTACACCTTC. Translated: CASSLETGLTMGSYTF.

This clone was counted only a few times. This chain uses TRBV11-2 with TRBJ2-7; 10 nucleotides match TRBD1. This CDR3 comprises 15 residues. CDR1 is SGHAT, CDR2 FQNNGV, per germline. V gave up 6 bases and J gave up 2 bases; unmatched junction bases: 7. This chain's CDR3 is CASSHKGTGAYEQYF. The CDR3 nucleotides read TGTGCCAGCAGTCACAAAGGGACAGGGGCCTACGAGCAGTACTTC.

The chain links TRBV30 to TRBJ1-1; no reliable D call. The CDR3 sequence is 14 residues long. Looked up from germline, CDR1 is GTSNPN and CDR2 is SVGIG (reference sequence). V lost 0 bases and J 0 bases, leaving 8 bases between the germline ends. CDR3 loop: CAWSVRYVNTEAFF. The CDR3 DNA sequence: TGTGCCTGGAGTGTACGGTACGTGAACACTGAAGCTTTCTTT.

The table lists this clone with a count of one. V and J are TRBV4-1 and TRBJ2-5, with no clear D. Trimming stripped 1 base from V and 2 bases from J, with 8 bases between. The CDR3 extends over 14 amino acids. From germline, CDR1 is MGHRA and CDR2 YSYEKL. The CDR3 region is CASSQAVLQETQYF. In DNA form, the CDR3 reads TGCGCCAGCAGCCAAGCGGTCCTGCAAGAGACCCAGTACTTC.

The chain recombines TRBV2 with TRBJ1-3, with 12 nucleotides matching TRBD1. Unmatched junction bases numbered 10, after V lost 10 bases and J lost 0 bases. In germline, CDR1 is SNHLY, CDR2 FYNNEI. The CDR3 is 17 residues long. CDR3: CATPGQGASSSGNTIYF. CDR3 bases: TGTGCCACCCCGGGACAGGGGGCGAGTAGCTCTGGAAACACCATATATTTT.

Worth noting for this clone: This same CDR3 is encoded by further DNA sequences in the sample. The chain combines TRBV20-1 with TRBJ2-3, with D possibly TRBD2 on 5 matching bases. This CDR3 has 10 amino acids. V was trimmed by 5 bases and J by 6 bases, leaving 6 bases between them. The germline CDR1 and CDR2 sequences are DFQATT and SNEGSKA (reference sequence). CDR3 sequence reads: CSAERDTQYF. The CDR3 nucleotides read TGCAGTGCTGAGCGGGATACGCAGTATTTT.

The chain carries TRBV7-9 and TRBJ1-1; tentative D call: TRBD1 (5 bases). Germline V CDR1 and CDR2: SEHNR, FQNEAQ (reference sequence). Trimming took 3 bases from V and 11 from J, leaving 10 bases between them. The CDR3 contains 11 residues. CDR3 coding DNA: TGTGCCAGCAGCTTCAGGGCGGGGGCTTTCTTT. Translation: CASSFRAGAFF.

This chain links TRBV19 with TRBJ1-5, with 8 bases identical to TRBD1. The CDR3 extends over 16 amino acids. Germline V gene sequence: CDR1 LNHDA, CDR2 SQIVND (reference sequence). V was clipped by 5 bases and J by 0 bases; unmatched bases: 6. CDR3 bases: TGTGCCAGTAGTCCTCGACAGGGGAGTAGCAATCAGCCCCAGCATTTT. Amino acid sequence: CASSPRQGSSNQPQHF.

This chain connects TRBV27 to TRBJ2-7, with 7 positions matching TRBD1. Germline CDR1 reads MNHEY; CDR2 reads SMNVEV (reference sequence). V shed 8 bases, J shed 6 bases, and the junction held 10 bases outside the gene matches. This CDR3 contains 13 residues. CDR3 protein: CASGGQSASEQYF. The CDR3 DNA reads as TGTGCCAGCGGGGGACAGTCCGCCTCCGAGCAGTACTTC.

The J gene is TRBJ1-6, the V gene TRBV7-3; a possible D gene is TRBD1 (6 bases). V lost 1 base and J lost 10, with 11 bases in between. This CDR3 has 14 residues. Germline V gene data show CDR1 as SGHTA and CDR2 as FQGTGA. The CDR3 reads CASSLNIQGSPLHF. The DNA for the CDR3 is TGTGCCAGCAGCTTAAATATTCAGGGGTCACCCCTCCACTTT.

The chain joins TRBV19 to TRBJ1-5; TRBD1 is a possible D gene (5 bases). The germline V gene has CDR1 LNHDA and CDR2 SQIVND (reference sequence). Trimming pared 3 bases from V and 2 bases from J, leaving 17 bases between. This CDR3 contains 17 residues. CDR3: CASSILRQQVRNQPQHF. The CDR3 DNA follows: TGTGCCAGTAGTATTCTCCGGCAACAGGTGCGCAATCAGCCCCAGCATTTT. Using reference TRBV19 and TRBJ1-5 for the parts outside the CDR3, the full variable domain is DGGITQSPKYLFRKEGQNVTLSCEQNLNHDAMYWYRQDPGQGLRLIYYSQIVNDFQKGDIAEGYSVSREKKESFPLTVTSAQKNPTAFYLCASSILRQQVRNQPQHFGDGTRLSIL.

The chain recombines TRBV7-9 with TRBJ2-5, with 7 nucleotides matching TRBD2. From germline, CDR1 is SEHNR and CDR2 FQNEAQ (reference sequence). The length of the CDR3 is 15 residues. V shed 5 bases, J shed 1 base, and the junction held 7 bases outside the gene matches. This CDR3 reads CASSLSGGSQETQYF. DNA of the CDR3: TGTGCCAGCAGCCTCTCGGGCGGGAGCCAAGAGACCCAGTACTTC.

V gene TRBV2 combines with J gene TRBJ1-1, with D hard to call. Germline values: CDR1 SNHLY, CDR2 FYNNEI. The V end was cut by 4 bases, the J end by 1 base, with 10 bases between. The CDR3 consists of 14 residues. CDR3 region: CASSAEQPNTEAFF. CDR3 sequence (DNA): TGTGCCAGCAGTGCGGAACAGCCGAACACTGAAGCTTTCTTT.

The CDR3 loop is CASSLVRGAGQGRMNEQFF. As DNA, the CDR3 is TGTGCCAGCAGCTTAGTTCGAGGGGCTGGACAGGGGCGCATGAATGAGCAGTTCTTC. The V call is TRBV7-9, the J call TRBJ2-1; 9 bases line up with TRBD1. After removal of 1 base from V and 7 bases from J, the junction contained 17 bases not matched to a gene. Germline CDR1 and CDR2: SEHNR and FQNEAQ (reference sequence). The CDR3 sequence is 19 residues long.

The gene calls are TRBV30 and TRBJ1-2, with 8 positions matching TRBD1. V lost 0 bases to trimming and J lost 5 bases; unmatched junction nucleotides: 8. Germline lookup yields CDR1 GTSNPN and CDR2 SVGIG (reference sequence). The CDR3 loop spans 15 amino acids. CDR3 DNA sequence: TGTGCCTGGAGTGTACCGCAGGGGGCTGGGTATGGCTACACCTTC. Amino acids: CAWSVPQGAGYGYTF.

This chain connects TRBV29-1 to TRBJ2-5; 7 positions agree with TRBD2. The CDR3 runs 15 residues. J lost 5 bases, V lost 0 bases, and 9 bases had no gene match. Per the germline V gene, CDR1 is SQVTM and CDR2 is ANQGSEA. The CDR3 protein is CSVEDLQEGGETQYF. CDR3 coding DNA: TGCAGCGTTGAAGATCTACAGGAGGGAGGGGAGACCCAGTACTTC.

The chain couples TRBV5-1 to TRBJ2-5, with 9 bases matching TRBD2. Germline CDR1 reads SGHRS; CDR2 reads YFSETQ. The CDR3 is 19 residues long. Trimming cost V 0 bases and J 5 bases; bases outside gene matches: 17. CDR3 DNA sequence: TGCGCCAGCAGCTTGGCGGGTATAGCGGGAGTTGAGTTTTGGGAGACCCAGTACTTC. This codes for CASSLAGIAGVEFWETQYF.

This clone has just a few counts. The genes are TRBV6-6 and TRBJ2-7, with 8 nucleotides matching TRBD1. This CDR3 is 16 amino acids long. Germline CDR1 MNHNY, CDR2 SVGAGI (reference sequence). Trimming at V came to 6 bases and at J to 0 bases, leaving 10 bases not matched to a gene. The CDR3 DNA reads TGTGCCAGCAGCCCGACCTGGACAGGGTACTCCTACGAGCAGTACTTC. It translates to CASSPTWTGYSYEQYF.

The CDR3 reads CARRRTSPNGLAKNIQYF. The CDR3 region has the DNA TGTGCCAGACGGCGGACTAGCCCCAATGGACTTGCCAAAAACATTCAGTACTTC. This sequence joins TRBV28 and TRBJ2-4; TRBD2 matches 8 bases. Losses at the gene ends were 9 bases for V and 1 base for J; bases not matched to a gene: 17. Looked up from germline, CDR1 is MDHEN and CDR2 is SYDVKM. The CDR3 totals 18 residues.

As DNA, the CDR3 is TGCGCCAGCAGCACAGGATACTCGGGACAGTCCTACGAGCAGTACTTC. Protein: CASSTGYSGQSYEQYF. This sequence joins TRBV5-1 and TRBJ2-7; 7 bases are shared with TRBD1. V lost 4 bases to trimming and J lost 1 base; unmatched junction nucleotides: 11. In germline, CDR1 is SGHRS, CDR2 YFSETQ. The CDR3 runs to 16 residues.

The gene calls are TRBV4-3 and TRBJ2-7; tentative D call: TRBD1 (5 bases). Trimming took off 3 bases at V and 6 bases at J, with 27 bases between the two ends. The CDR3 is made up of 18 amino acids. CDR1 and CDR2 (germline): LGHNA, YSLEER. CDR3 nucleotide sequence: TGCGCCAGCAGCCAGGAACCCAACGACAGCCCCAGTCATCTCGAGCAGTACTTC. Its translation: CASSQEPNDSPSHLEQYF.

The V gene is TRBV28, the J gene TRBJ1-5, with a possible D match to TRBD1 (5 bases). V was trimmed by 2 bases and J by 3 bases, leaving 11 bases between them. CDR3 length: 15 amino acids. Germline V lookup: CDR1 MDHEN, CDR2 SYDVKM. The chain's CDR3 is CASSLNLTVNQPQHF. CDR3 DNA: TGTGCCAGCAGTTTAAATCTGACAGTCAATCAGCCCCAGCATTTT. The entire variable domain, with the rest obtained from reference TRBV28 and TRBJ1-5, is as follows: DVKVTQSSRYLVKRTGEKVFLECVQDMDHENMFWYRQDPGLGLRLIYFSYDVKMKEKGDIPEGYSVSREKKERFSLILESASTNQTSMYLCASSLNLTVNQPQHFGDGTRLSIL.

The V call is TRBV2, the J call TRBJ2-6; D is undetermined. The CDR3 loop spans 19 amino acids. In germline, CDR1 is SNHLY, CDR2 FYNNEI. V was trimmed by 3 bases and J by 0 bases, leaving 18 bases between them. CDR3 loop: CASSDVEILSHSGANVLTF. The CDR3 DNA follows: TGTGCCAGCAGTGATGTCGAGATTCTTAGCCACTCTGGGGCCAACGTCCTGACTTTC.